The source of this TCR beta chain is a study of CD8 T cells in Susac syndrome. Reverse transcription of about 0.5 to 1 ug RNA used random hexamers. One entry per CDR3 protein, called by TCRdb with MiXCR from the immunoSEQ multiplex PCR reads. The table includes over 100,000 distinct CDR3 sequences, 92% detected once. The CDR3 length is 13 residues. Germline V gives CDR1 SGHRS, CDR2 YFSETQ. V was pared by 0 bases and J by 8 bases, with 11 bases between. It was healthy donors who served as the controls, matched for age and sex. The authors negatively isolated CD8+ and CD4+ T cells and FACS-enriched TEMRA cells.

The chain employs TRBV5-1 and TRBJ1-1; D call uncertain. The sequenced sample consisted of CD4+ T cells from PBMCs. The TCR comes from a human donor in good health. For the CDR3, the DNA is TGCGCCAGCAGCTTGGAGGGCAACCGGGAAGCTTTCTTT. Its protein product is CASSLEGNREAFF.